This TCR beta chain was identified during a study of radiation and T cells in renal cell carcinoma. The overall study: Nephrectomy followed 15 Gy stereotactic body radiation by 4 weeks.

Concerning this clone: What it recognizes is unknown.

V lost 4 bases and J lost 1; bases outside the gene matches: 2. CDR1 KGHSH and CDR2 LQKENI come from the germline V gene. The CDR3 has 15 residues. Measured with immunoSEQ multiplex PCR; TCRdb has only the in-frame clones, and not every one. The data hold tens of thousands of clones, with 65% to 90% observed a single time. Time point given: blood 2 weeks post-SBRT. Documented treatment: 15 Gy SBRT to primary tumor, nephrectomy 4 weeks later. This renal cell carcinoma was of the clear cell type. Overall study results and limits: Top tumor clonotypes rose in blood 2 weeks post-radiation, then contracted.

This sequence joins TRBV18 and TRBJ1-5, with 9 bases that match TRBD1. This TCR was sampled from a woman between 45 and 65 years old with renal cell carcinoma. The specimen was blood, collected from a patient whose treatment included radiotherapy and nephrectomy. The CDR3 DNA sequence: TGTGCCAGCTCACTACAGGGGGCGAGCAATCAGCCCCAGCATTTT. Translated: CASSLQGASNQPQHF. The full variable domain, its missing parts supplied by reference TRBV18 and TRBJ1-5, is NAGVMQNPRHLVRRRGQEARLRCSPMKGHSHVYWYRQLPEEGLKFMVYLQKENIIDESGMPKERFSAEFPKEGPSILRIQQVVRGDSAAYFCASSLQGASNQPQHFGDGTRLSIL.